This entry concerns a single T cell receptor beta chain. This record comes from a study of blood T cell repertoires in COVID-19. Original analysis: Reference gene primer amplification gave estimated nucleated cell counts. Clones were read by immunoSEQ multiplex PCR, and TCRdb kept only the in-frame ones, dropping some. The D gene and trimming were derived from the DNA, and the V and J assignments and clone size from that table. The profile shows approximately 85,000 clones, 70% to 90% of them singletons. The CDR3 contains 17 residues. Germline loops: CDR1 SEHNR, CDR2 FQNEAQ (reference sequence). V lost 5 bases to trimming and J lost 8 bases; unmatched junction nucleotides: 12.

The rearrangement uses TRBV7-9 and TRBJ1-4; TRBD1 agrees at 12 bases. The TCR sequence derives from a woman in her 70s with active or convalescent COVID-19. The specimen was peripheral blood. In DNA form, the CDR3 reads TGTGCCAGCAGCGCCGGGACAGGGGGCTATGTGGGGGAAAAACTGTTTTTT. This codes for CASSAGTGGYVGEKLFF. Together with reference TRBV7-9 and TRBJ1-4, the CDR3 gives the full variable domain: DTGVSQNPRHKITKRGQNVTFRCDPISEHNRLYWYRQTLGQGPEFLTYFQNEAQLEKSRLLSDRFSAERPKGSFSTLEIQRTEQGDSAMYLCASSAGTGGYVGEKLFFGSGTQLSVL.